Listed below are T cell receptor beta chains from one sample, sequenced in a study of cytomegalovirus exposure and HLA in healthy donors. Produced via immunoSEQ multiplex PCR; TCRdb's table is partial and in-frame only. Of roughly 130,000 clones listed, 60% to 85% are singletons. Sequencing used PBMCs. These receptor sequences come from a middle-aged woman in good health and CMV-seronegative. CDR3s include the opening cysteine and the closing phenylalanine or tryptophan. A D gene is named only where the DNA matches it firmly. Only part of the rows carry a size: once, few, many, or a class if the clone is expanded.

size: -; V: TRBV5-6; D: -; J: TRBJ2-7; CDR3: CASSLYGHPIYEQYF; DNA: TGTGCCAGCAGCTTGTACGGACATCCTATCTACGAGCAGTACTTC
size: -; V: TRBV14; D: -; J: TRBJ1-6; CDR3: CASSQDRANSPLHF; DNA: TGTGCCAGCAGCCAAGACAGGGCCAATTCACCCCTCCACTTT
size: -; V: TRBV7-8; D: TRBD2; J: TRBJ2-1; CDR3: CASSLSGGSIEQFF; DNA: TGTGCCAGCAGCTTAAGCGGGGGATCGATTGAGCAGTTCTTC
size: once; V: TRBV6-1; D: -; J: TRBJ1-1; CDR3: CASRWRPYTEAFF; DNA: TGTGCCAGCAGGTGGAGGCCTTACACTGAAGCTTTCTTT
size: -; V: TRBV6-4; D: TRBD1; J: TRBJ2-6; CDR3: CASSEGQGYSGANVLTF; DNA: TGTGCCAGCAGTGAGGGACAGGGCTACTCGGGGGCCAACGTCCTGACTTTC
size: once; V: TRBV7-9; D: TRBD2; J: TRBJ2-4; CDR3: CASSKTGLAAKNIQYF; DNA: TGTGCCAGCAGCAAAACGGGACTAGCCGCCAAAAACATTCAGTACTTC
size: -; V: TRBV9; D: -; J: TRBJ1-1; CDR3: CASSGLQGPIMAEAFF; DNA: TGTGCCAGCAGCGGTCTCCAGGGCCCAATCATGGCTGAAGCTTTCTTT
size: -; V: TRBV7-8; D: TRBD1; J: TRBJ2-7; CDR3: CASQIRDSDSYEQYF; DNA: TGTGCCAGCCAGATAAGGGACAGCGACTCCTACGAGCAGTACTTC
size: -; V: TRBV15; D: -; J: TRBJ1-3; CDR3: CATSRGSDGNTIYF; DNA: TGTGCCACCAGCAGGGGCAGTGACGGAAACACCATATATTTT
size: -; V: TRBV7-3; D: -; J: TRBJ2-2; CDR3: CASSHSPGELFF; DNA: TGTGCCAGCAGCCACTCCCCCGGGGAGCTGTTTTTT
size: -; V: TRBV27; D: -; J: TRBJ2-1; CDR3: CASSRQGYSYNEQFF; DNA: TGTGCCAGCAGTCGGCAGGGGTACTCCTACAATGAGCAGTTCTTC